This T cell receptor (beta chain) came from a study of blood T cell repertoires in COVID-19. This CDR3 is 15 amino acids long. Germline V gene data show CDR1 as LNHDA and CDR2 as SQIVND (reference sequence). V lost 5 bases and J 7 bases, leaving 18 bases between the germline ends. Assay used: immunoSEQ multiplex PCR; TCRdb lists only in-frame clones, some missing. The table shows 150,000 to 200,000 clones, with over 80% occurring only once. The TCR originated in a man in his sixties or seventies who had been exposed to COVID-19. The sequenced sample consisted of PBMCs or T cells enriched from blood (not recorded which). The rearrangement uses TRBV19 and TRBJ1-5; possible D gene TRBD1, 6 bases. The DNA of the CDR3 is TGTGCCAGTAGTCTGACCTTCAGGGGTGACCAGCCCCAGCATTTT. Its protein is CASSLTFRGDQPQHF.